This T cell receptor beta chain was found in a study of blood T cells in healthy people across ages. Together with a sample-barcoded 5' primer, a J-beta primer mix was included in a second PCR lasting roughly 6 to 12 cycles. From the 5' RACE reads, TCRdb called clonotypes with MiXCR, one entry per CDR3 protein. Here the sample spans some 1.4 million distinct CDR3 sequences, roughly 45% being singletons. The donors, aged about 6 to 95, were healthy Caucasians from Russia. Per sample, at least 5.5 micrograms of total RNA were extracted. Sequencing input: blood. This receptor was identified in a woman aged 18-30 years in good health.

This CDR3 reads CASSSNLLAKNIQYF. Written as DNA, the CDR3 is TGTGCCAGCAGTAGCAACCTCCTGGCCAAAAACATTCAGTACTTC. The V and J genes are TRBV28 and TRBJ2-4; no clear D. This CDR3 is 15 amino acids long. Germline loops: CDR1 MDHEN, CDR2 SYDVKM. The germline V and J ends were trimmed by 5 bases and 1 base, with 12 bases remaining between them.